The 30 T cell receptor beta chains below all came from one sample that was sequenced in a study of blood T cells in healthy people across ages (dated by TCRdb to 2014 to 2015). Libraries were constructed by 5' RACE. The reads were generated on an Illumina HiSeq 2500. A second PCR of 7 to 11 cycles was run with a J-beta primer mix and a sample-barcoded 5' primer. Using fastp at Q25 and MiXCR, TCRdb reprocessed the public reads and kept productive beta chains. One record per CDR3 amino acid sequence lists the most common genes and DNA. Present in this sample are roughly 730,000 distinct CDR3 sequences, roughly three fifths of which were seen just once. Under 30% of the sample goes to the ten largest clones. Sequenced: blood. These receptors were collected from a man aged 35 to 55 in good health.

The rearrangement joins TRBV5-1 to TRBJ2-5; 7 nucleotides agree with TRBD2. The DNA matches TRBJ2-7 better at its end, which makes the J call doubtful. Germline CDR1 and CDR2: SGHRS and YFSETQ. The CDR3 is made up of 17 amino acids. DNA for the CDR3: TGCGCCAGCAGCTTTGGGGTTGCGACGCGGGAGCATTACGAGCAGTACTTC. Translated: CASSFGVATREHYEQYF.

The gene calls are TRBV20-1 and TRBJ2-1, with D uncertain. The V gene's germline CDR1 is DFQATT and CDR2 SNEGSKA (reference sequence). The CDR3 spans 13 residues. V gave up 3 bases and J gave up 2 bases, with 8 bases separating them. This CDR3 reads CSARIHAYNEQFF. The CDR3 region has the DNA TGCAGTGCTAGGATCCACGCCTACAATGAGCAGTTCTTC.

This rearrangement joins TRBV5-5 to TRBJ2-3; 10 bases are a match to TRBD2. With V trimmed by 0 bases and J by 0 bases, 7 bases remained unmatched. The CDR3 contains 18 residues. Germline V CDR1 and CDR2: SGHKS, YYEKEE (reference sequence). The chain's CDR3 is CASSLALAGGISTDTQYF. CDR3 nucleotide sequence: TGTGCCAGCAGCTTGGCATTAGCGGGAGGTATCAGCACAGATACGCAGTATTTT.

The rearrangement uses TRBV20-1 and TRBJ1-1; D remains unclear. Per the germline V gene, CDR1 is DFQATT and CDR2 is SNEGSKA (reference sequence). The CDR3 loop spans 10 amino acids. CDR3 loop: CTPAGAEAFF. As DNA, the CDR3 is TGCACCCCGGCCGGGGCTGAAGCTTTCTTT.

This clonotype was seen a few times. The gene calls are TRBV5-1 and TRBJ2-4; TRBD2 is a possible D gene (6 bases). Between the trimmed V and J ends, which lost 2 bases and 2 bases, there was a span of 11 bases. Germline-derived CDR1 and CDR2 are SGHRS and YFSETQ. The CDR3 totals 15 residues. CDR3 nucleotide sequence: TGCGCCAGCAGCTTAGGCGGGGCGACCAAAAACATTCAGTACTTC. Its protein is CASSLGGATKNIQYF.

The V call is TRBV20-1, the J call TRBJ2-1, with 9 bases matching TRBD2. From germline, CDR1 is DFQATT and CDR2 SNEGSKA (reference sequence). V shed 5 bases and J 6 bases; nucleotides not matched to a gene: 5. This CDR3 is built from 13 residues. The chain's CDR3 is CSAAGTSFNEQFF. The CDR3 bases are TGCAGTGCTGCCGGGACTAGCTTCAATGAGCAGTTCTTC.

The CDR3: CASSLRQVGNYGYTF. For the CDR3, the DNA is TGCGCCAGCAGCCTTCGTCAGGTTGGAAACTATGGCTACACCTTC. The V and J genes are TRBV5-1 and TRBJ1-2; D is uncertain. This CDR3 comprises 15 residues. The V end was cut by 4 bases, the J end by 2 bases, with 15 bases between. Germline loops: CDR1 SGHRS, CDR2 YFSETQ.

The gene calls are TRBV6-5 and TRBJ1-1; D not resolved. This CDR3 is 18 amino acids long. The V and J ends lost 0 bases and 1 base respectively, with 18 bases between them. Germline V gene sequence: CDR1 MNHEY, CDR2 SVGAGI. For the CDR3, the DNA is TGTGCCAGCAGTTACTCGATCCTGGACGCGGCCCCGAACACTGAAGCTTTCTTT. It specifies CASSYSILDAAPNTEAFF.

The gene calls are TRBV3-1 and TRBJ1-5; maybe TRBD1 (5 bases). Germline CDR1 reads LGHDT; CDR2 reads YNNKEL (reference sequence). Between the trimmed V and J ends, which lost 1 base and 6 bases, there was a span of 10 bases. This CDR3 region has 14 residues. The CDR3 loop is CASSQGGVGQPQHF. The CDR3 DNA follows: TGTGCCAGCAGCCAAGGGGGGGTAGGTCAGCCCCAGCATTTT.

In this sample, this clonotype turned up once. This chain links TRBV10-2 with TRBJ2-3; weak D call: TRBD1 (6 bases). Trimming took off 8 bases at V and 4 bases at J, with 16 bases between the two ends. The CDR3 extends over 14 amino acids. The germline CDR1 and CDR2 sequences are WSHSY and SAAADI. CDR3 loop: CASANAGVADTQYF. CDR3 sequence (DNA): TGCGCCAGCGCGAATGCAGGGGTGGCAGATACGCAGTATTTT.

The V call is TRBV20-1, the J call TRBJ2-7; unclear D gene. V lost 5 bases, J lost 1 base, and 12 bases lay in between. The CDR3 is made up of 13 amino acids. Germline V lookup: CDR1 DFQATT, CDR2 SNEGSKA (reference sequence). CDR3 loop: CSAGPVPSYEQYF. CDR3 DNA: TGCAGTGCTGGACCAGTACCTTCCTACGAGCAGTACTTC.

The CDR3 protein is CSALDRGGSLETQYF. The CDR3 region has the DNA TGCAGTGCCTTAGACAGGGGCGGAAGTCTAGAGACCCAGTACTTC. The V and J genes are TRBV20-1 and TRBJ2-5; TRBD1 aligns across 8 bases. The CDR3 has 15 residues. Losses at the gene ends were 6 bases for V and 4 bases for J; bases not matched to a gene: 13. Germline V gives CDR1 DFQATT, CDR2 SNEGSKA (reference sequence).

This clonotype was observed once. This chain joins TRBV7-2 and TRBJ1-5; D uncertain. CDR1 is SGHTA and CDR2 is FQGNSA in the germline V gene. V lost 5 bases to trimming and J lost 1 base, with 12 bases between them. This CDR3 spans 15 amino acids. In DNA, the CDR3 is TGTGCCAGCAGCCCACCCGGACGGAGCAATCAGCCCCAGCATTTT. Amino acids: CASSPPGRSNQPQHF.

There are many counts of this clonotype. The chain joins TRBV29-1 to TRBJ2-5, with 7 bases aligning to TRBD1. Trimming cost V 6 bases and J 11 bases; bases outside gene matches: 9. Germline V lookup: CDR1 SQVTM, CDR2 ANQGSEA. The CDR3 runs to 11 residues. The CDR3 sequence: CSVHRGNEQYF. CDR3 nucleotide sequence: TGCAGCGTCCACAGGGGCAATGAGCAGTACTTC.

CDR3 bases: TGTGCCAGCAGCTTAGCACTAGCGGTCTACAATGAGCAGTTCTTC. Translated, it gives CASSLALAVYNEQFF. The chain recombines TRBV11-1 with TRBJ2-1, with 8 bases identical to TRBD2. With 0 bases clipped from V and 3 bases from J, the junction kept 1 base outside the gene matches. The CDR3 totals 15 residues. Germline V gene sequence: CDR1 SGHAT, CDR2 FQDESV (reference sequence).

V and J are TRBV5-1 and TRBJ2-1; 9 bases fit TRBD1. Germline CDR1 is SGHRS and CDR2 is YFSETQ. The CDR3 has 15 residues. Trimming removed 4 bases from V and 5 bases from J; junction bases left unmatched: 7. CDR3 residues: CASSEGQGRHNEQFF. Written as DNA, the CDR3 is TGCGCCAGCAGCGAGGGACAGGGTCGCCACAATGAGCAGTTCTTC.

The chain uses TRBV7-2 and TRBJ2-7; 14 positions match TRBD2. The V gene end was trimmed by 5 bases and the J gene end by 1 base; junction bases not matched to a gene: 4. Germline-derived CDR1 and CDR2 are SGHTA and FQGNSA. This CDR3 is 16 amino acids long. In nucleotides, the CDR3 is TGTGCCAGCAGCAGACTAGCGGGAGGGAGGTCCTACGAGCAGTACTTC. The encoded protein is CASSRLAGGRSYEQYF.

This clonotype was picked up a small number of times. J is TRBJ2-7 and V is TRBV12-3 or TRBV12-4; D is undetermined. The V end was cut by 6 bases, the J end by 3 bases, with 15 bases between. The CDR3 has 14 residues. CDR3 in amino acids: CASSRGPPNYEQYF. The DNA for the CDR3 is TGTGCCAGCAGCCGAGGTCCACCTAACTACGAGCAGTACTTC.

This clonotype was counted only a few times. A much larger clone lies a single base off, so this may be a read error. This chain joins TRBV28 and TRBJ2-3; D uncertain. V lost 4 bases to trimming and J lost 2 bases, with 7 bases between them. The germline gives CDR1 MDHEN, CDR2 SYDVKM. The CDR3 has 13 amino acids. The CDR3 loop reads CASSCANTDTQYF. The CDR3, as DNA: TGTGCCAGCAGTTGCGCAAACACAGATACGCAGTATTTT.

The chain links TRBV12-3 or TRBV12-4 to TRBJ2-5; D ambiguous. The DNA end is more similar to TRBJ2-7, so the J call may be wrong. This CDR3 comprises 13 residues. The CDR3 here is CASSPTDPYEQYF. Here the CDR3 DNA reads TGTGCCAGCAGCCCAACCGACCCCTACGAGCAGTACTTC.

V and J are TRBV18 and TRBJ2-5, with 10 nucleotides matching TRBD2. Germline-derived CDR1 and CDR2 are KGHSH and LQKENI. The CDR3 totals 17 residues. With V trimmed by 4 bases and J by 0 bases, 8 bases remained unmatched. The CDR3 DNA is TGTGCCAGCTCACAACTAGCGGGGAACTTGTACCAAGAGACCCAGTACTTC. It encodes CASSQLAGNLYQETQYF.

The table lists this clonotype with a few counts. V and J are TRBV12-3 or TRBV12-4 and TRBJ1-6; maybe TRBD1 (5 bases). The V gene lost 2 bases and the J gene lost 9 bases, with 11 bases spanning the gap. CDR3 length: 14 residues. The CDR3 DNA follows: TGTGCCAGCAGTTTACAGGGTTTAGGTTCACCCCTCCACTTT. Its translation is CASSLQGLGSPLHF.

The chain combines TRBV11-3 with TRBJ2-5; TRBD1 matches 7 bases. Trimming cost V 4 bases and J 6 bases; bases outside gene matches: 14. Germline lookup yields CDR1 SGHNT and CDR2 YENEEA. The CDR3 is 16 amino acids. The CDR3 sequence: CASSSARPGGSKTQYF. The CDR3 region has the DNA TGTGCCAGCAGCTCCGCCCGGCCAGGGGGTTCGAAGACCCAGTACTTC.

This rearrangement joins TRBV20-1 to TRBJ2-7; maybe TRBD2 (6 bases). The germline V gene encodes CDR1 DFQATT and CDR2 SNEGSKA (reference sequence). The V gene lost 3 bases and the J gene lost 3 bases, with 15 bases spanning the gap. The CDR3 spans 14 residues. This CDR3 reads CSARAFLGGYEQYF. The CDR3 DNA is TGCAGTGCTAGGGCTTTTTTGGGGGGCTACGAGCAGTACTTC.

Concerning this clonotype itself: The junction and the germline gene differ at one end; a read error may be behind it. V is TRBV3-1 and J is TRBJ2-3; 7 nucleotides agree with TRBD2. CDR1 is LGHDT, CDR2 YNNKEL, per germline (reference sequence). The CDR3 runs to 18 residues. The CDR3 nucleotides read TGTGTCAGCAGCCAAGATATATCGGGAGGACCCCGCACAGATACGCAGTATTTT. Translation: CVSSQDISGGPRTDTQYF.

Details on this clonotype: Germline is not matched at one junction end, which may reflect a read error. The chain is built from TRBV12-3 or TRBV12-4 and TRBJ2-3; TRBD1 aligns across 8 bases. This CDR3 has 16 amino acids. Here the CDR3 reads CASRLGQGVVTATQYF. The CDR3 nucleotides read TGTGCCAGCAGACTAGGACAGGGAGTTGTCACAGCTACGCAGTATTTT.

The gene calls are TRBV9 and TRBJ2-5; perhaps TRBD2 as D (6 bases). The CDR3 spans 14 residues. Per the germline V gene, CDR1 is SGDLS and CDR2 is YYNGEE. V was shortened by 5 bases and J by 11 bases, with 22 bases between the two germline ends. CDR3 sequence (DNA): TGTGCCAGCAGTAGCGGACTCACTACAAATGAGCAGTACTTC. Its protein is CASSSGLTTNEQYF.

This clonotype was detected only once. The V call is TRBV29-1, the J call TRBJ2-7; D perhaps matches TRBD1 (5 bases). V dropped 6 bases and J dropped 7 bases, with 16 bases sitting between them. CDR3 length equals 12 residues. Per the germline V gene, CDR1 is SQVTM and CDR2 is ANQGSEA. In DNA, the CDR3 is TGCAGCGTAGACGGTCAGGGCAATGAGCAGTACTTC. Protein product: CSVDGQGNEQYF.

The chain is built from TRBV7-6 and TRBJ2-3, with TRBD2 identical over 7 bases. The CDR3 has 15 amino acids. Germline CDR1 is SGHVS and CDR2 is FNYEAQ. V gave up 5 bases and J gave up 3 bases; unmatched junction bases: 8. DNA of the CDR3: TGTGCCAGCAGCCCTAGCGGAGGGGCAACAGATACGCAGTATTTT. Translation: CASSPSGGATDTQYF.

The gene calls are TRBV20-1 and TRBJ2-4; tentatively, D is TRBD1 (5 bases). The assigned J gene may be wrong: the sequence end matches TRBJ2-7 better. This CDR3 is built from 15 residues. Germline-derived CDR1 and CDR2 are DFQATT and SNEGSKA (reference sequence). Here the CDR3 reads CSARDHRYPSYEQYF. The CDR3 DNA is TGCAGTGCTAGAGATCACAGGTACCCTTCCTACGAGCAGTACTTC.